Shown below are 14 T cell receptor beta chains from a single sample sequenced in a study of patients and donors after allogeneic stem cell transplantation. TCRdb recomputed calls from the RT-PCR reads with MiXCR, one row per CDR3 protein. The table has over 350,000 distinct CDR3 sequences, about a sixth seen once. Material for sequencing was blood, either unsorted or a sorted T cell fraction (not recorded which). The source is a human donor who was either an allogeneic HSCT recipient or a stem cell or donor lymphocyte infusion donor (not recorded which). It is not recorded whose cells these are; they may come from a transplant donor.

This clonotype has a handful of counts. This rearrangement joins TRBV13 to TRBJ2-4, with TRBD2 matching 8 bases. This CDR3 region has 20 residues. V was pared by 4 bases and J by 0 bases, with 17 bases of the junction left unmatched. Germline V lookup: CDR1 PRHDT, CDR2 FYEKMQ (reference sequence). CDR3 nucleotide sequence: TGTGCCAGCAGCTACGGGGGGGCTCGTGGGGCTCTTCTAGCCAAAAACATTCAGTACTTC. Translation: CASSYGGARGALLAKNIQYF.

The chain has TRBV21-1 and TRBJ1-6; the D call in the table, TRBD1, was not verified against the DNA. TRBV21-1 is a pseudogene. The CDR3 extends over 13 amino acids. The CDR3 DNA reads as TGTGCCGGGGGACAGGGGGCGATTACACCCCTCCACTTT. It specifies CAGGQGAITPLHF.

On this clonotype: A much larger clone lies one base from this, so it may be a read error. The rearrangement joins TRBV29-1 to TRBJ2-5, with D tentatively TRBD2 (6 bases). Germline assignment: CDR1 SQVTM and CDR2 ANQGSEA. This CDR3 comprises 15 residues. V was cut by 2 bases and J by 7 bases, with 20 bases left in between. In nucleotides, the CDR3 is TGCAGCGTTGAAAGGAGGGACCAATTAAGGGGGACCCAGTACTTC. Protein sequence: CSVERRDQLRGTQYF.

The CDR3 coding sequence is TGTGCCAGCTCAGGGGACGGGCGGAGCAATCAGCCCCAGCATTTT. Residues: CASSGDGRSNQPQHF. The chain employs TRBV18 and TRBJ1-5, with a tentative D call TRBD1 (5 bases). CDR1 and CDR2 (germline): KGHSH, LQKENI. The CDR3 runs 15 residues. V gave up 5 bases and J gave up 1 base, with 12 bases separating them.

This clonotype showed up just a few times. For the CDR3, the DNA is TGTGCCAGCAGTTACGTGGGGGGCACAGATACGCAGTATTTT. The encoded protein is CASSYVGGTDTQYF. The rearrangement uses TRBV6-2 or TRBV6-3 and TRBJ2-3; either TRBD1 or TRBD2 may supply D (5 bases each). Trimming pared 2 bases from V and 1 base from J, leaving 7 bases between. The CDR3 runs 14 residues. Germline assignment: CDR1 MNHEY and CDR2 SVGEGT.

This clonotype was seen only a few times. This rearrangement joins TRBV6-5 to TRBJ2-3; 13 bases are shared with TRBD2. The V and J ends lost 0 bases and 1 base, in that order; junction bases with no gene match: 7. Per the germline V gene, CDR1 is MNHEY and CDR2 is SVGAGI. The CDR3 has 19 residues. The CDR3 loop is CASSYSSLAGGLRTDTQYF. The CDR3 coding sequence is TGTGCCAGCAGTTACTCATCACTAGCGGGGGGGCTTCGCACAGATACGCAGTATTTT.

This rearrangement joins TRBV5-8 to TRBJ1-3, with D perhaps matching TRBD1 (5 bases). This CDR3 spans 16 amino acids. Germline loops: CDR1 SGHTS, CDR2 YDEGEE. Trimming left V 4 bases short and J 2 bases short, with 16 bases between. This CDR3 reads CASSRIPQGAGNTIYF. The CDR3 bases are TGTGCCAGCAGCCGAATACCTCAGGGAGCTGGAAACACCATATATTTT.

The V call is TRBV29-1, the J call TRBJ1-1; a possible D gene is TRBD1 (5 bases). The CDR3 totals 11 residues. The V and J ends lost 3 bases and 5 bases respectively, with 7 bases between them. Per germline, CDR1 SQVTM and CDR2 ANQGSEA. CDR3 loop: CSVDGGTEAFF. The CDR3 bases are TGCAGCGTTGACGGGGGGACTGAAGCTTTCTTT.

The chain couples TRBV6-2 or TRBV6-3 to TRBJ1-2; TRBD1 is a possible D gene (5 bases). CDR3 length: 11 residues. Germline V gene lookup returns CDR1 MNHEY and CDR2 SVGEGT. V was trimmed by 8 bases and J by 8 bases, leaving 12 bases between them. The chain's CDR3 is CASGQGRGYTF. The CDR3, as DNA: TGTGCCAGCGGTCAGGGAAGGGGCTACACCTTC.

This clonotype was recorded at least ten times. The chain is built from TRBV12-3 or TRBV12-4 and TRBJ2-3, with 7 bases that match TRBD2. V shed 1 base and J 5 bases; nucleotides not matched to a gene: 6. The CDR3 has 15 residues. The CDR3 DNA reads as TGTGCCAGCAGTTTAGATAGCGGGTTAGGAGATACGCAGTATTTT. Its protein is CASSLDSGLGDTQYF.

This sequence joins TRBV5-1 and TRBJ2-7; TRBD1 is a possible D gene (5 bases). The CDR3 runs to 14 residues. Germline V gene data show CDR1 as SGHRS and CDR2 as YFSETQ. The V end was cut by 4 bases, the J end by 6 bases, with 17 bases between. This CDR3 reads CASSQTGRVVEQYF. The CDR3 DNA sequence: TGCGCCAGCAGCCAAACGGGCAGGGTGGTCGAGCAGTACTTC.

The V and J genes are TRBV11-2 and TRBJ1-2, with D unresolved. Trimming removed 5 bases from V and 8 bases from J, with 18 bases in between. The CDR3 totals 14 residues. Looked up from germline, CDR1 is SGHAT and CDR2 is FQNNGV. Written as DNA, the CDR3 is TGTGCCAGCAGCCCCCGAGTGACACTGGACGGCTACACCTTC. It encodes CASSPRVTLDGYTF.

The table lists this clonotype with a few counts. The rearrangement joins TRBV2 to TRBJ2-3; the match to TRBD1 covers 7 bases. This CDR3 spans 15 amino acids. J was trimmed by 6 bases and V by 4 bases; bases with no gene match: 10. Looked up from germline, CDR1 is SNHLY and CDR2 is FYNNEI. CDR3 protein: CASSVTFRQGDTQYF. DNA for the CDR3: TGTGCCAGCAGTGTAACTTTTAGACAGGGCGATACGCAGTATTTT. Drawing the rest from reference TRBV2 and TRBJ2-3, the complete variable domain is EPEVTQTPSHQVTQMGQEVILRCVPISNHLYFYWYRQILGQKVEFLVSFYNNEISEKSEIFDDQFSVERPDGSNFTLKIRSTKLEDSAMYFCASSVTFRQGDTQYFGPGTRLTVL.

This clonotype was recorded a few times. This chain uses TRBV29-1 with TRBJ1-2; D gene unclear. The ends were cut back, 5 bases at V and 2 bases at J, with 6 bases in the middle. CDR3 size: 11 residues. The germline gives CDR1 SQVTM, CDR2 ANQGSEA. For the CDR3, the DNA is TGCAGCGTTCAGGAAAACTATGGCTACACCTTC. The encoded protein is CSVQENYGYTF.